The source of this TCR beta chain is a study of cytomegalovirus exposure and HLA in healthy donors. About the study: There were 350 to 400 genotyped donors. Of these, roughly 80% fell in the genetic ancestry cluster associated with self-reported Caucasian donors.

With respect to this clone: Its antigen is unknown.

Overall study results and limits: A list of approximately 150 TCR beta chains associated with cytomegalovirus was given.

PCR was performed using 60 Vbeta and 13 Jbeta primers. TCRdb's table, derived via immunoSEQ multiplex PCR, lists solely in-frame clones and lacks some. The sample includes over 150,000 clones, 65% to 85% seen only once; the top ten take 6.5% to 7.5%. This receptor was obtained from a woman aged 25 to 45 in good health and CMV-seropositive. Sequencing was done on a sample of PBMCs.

In DNA, the CDR3 is TGTGCCTGGAGTTACTCGGGAGCAGGCTACGAGCAGTACTTC. Its protein is CAWSYSGAGYEQYF. The chain recombines TRBV30 with TRBJ2-5; possibly TRBD2 for D (6 bases). The J call may be mistaken, given a closer DNA end match to TRBJ2-7. The CDR3 has 14 residues. Germline V gene sequence: CDR1 GTSNPN, CDR2 SVGIG (reference sequence).